This entry lists 20 T cell receptor beta chains sequenced from one sample in a study of OX40 agonist ivuxolimab in advanced cancers. Produced via immunoSEQ multiplex PCR; TCRdb's table is partial and in-frame only. The sample lists tens of thousands of clones; just under 85% were seen once. Here the sequenced sample was CD4+ or CD8+ T cells sorted from blood, taken in a trial of the OX40 agonist ivuxolimab. These receptors came from an adult with an advanced solid tumor such as melanoma, head and neck, liver or kidney cancer.

This clone was seen a few times. The chain employs TRBV27 and TRBJ1-2, with D possibly TRBD1 on 6 matching bases. This CDR3 is 15 amino acids long. Germline values: CDR1 MNHEY, CDR2 SMNVEV (reference sequence). Between the trimmed V and J ends, which lost 3 bases and 3 bases, there was a span of 14 bases. The CDR3 here is CASSFSRGGHYGYTF. CDR3 nucleotide sequence: TGTGCCAGCAGTTTCTCCCGGGGGGGGCACTATGGCTACACCTTC.

CDR3 in DNA: TGTGCCAGCAGCTTTGTAGTAGTAGCTGGGACTAGGCAAGAGACCCAGTACTTC. Translated, it gives CASSFVVVAGTRQETQYF. V and J are TRBV5-6 and TRBJ2-5; the match to TRBD2 covers 8 bases. Germline assignment: CDR1 SGHDT and CDR2 YYEEEE. The CDR3 has 18 amino acids. J lost 2 bases, V lost 2 bases, and 14 bases had no gene match.

The chain recombines TRBV27 with TRBJ2-7; 8 nucleotides agree with TRBD2. The CDR3 contains 14 residues. From germline, CDR1 is MNHEY and CDR2 SMNVEV (reference sequence). V lost 6 bases, J lost 3 bases, and 7 bases stayed unmatched. The CDR3 DNA sequence: TGTGCCAGCAGGACAGCGGGAGAGGTCTACGAGCAGTACTTC. It codes for CASRTAGEVYEQYF.

A note on this clone: Relative to the germline gene, one junction end is altered; a read error may explain this. The gene calls are TRBV7-7 and TRBJ2-3; 9 bases line up with TRBD2. The CDR3 is made up of 15 amino acids. The V gene's germline CDR1 is SSHAT and CDR2 FNYEAQ (reference sequence). This chain's CDR3 is CASSSGLAPADTQYF. The CDR3 DNA is TGTGCTAGCAGCTCGGGACTAGCACCCGCAGATACGCAGTATTTT.

J is TRBJ2-3 and V is TRBV20-1; D is uncertain. Trimming pared 5 bases from V and 8 bases from J, leaving 8 bases between. Germline CDR1 DFQATT, CDR2 SNEGSKA (reference sequence). This CDR3 contains 10 residues. The DNA of the CDR3 is TGCAGTGCTGAATCGGGTACGCAGTATTTT. Translating it yields CSAESGTQYF.

This chain links TRBV5-1 with TRBJ1-2; 7 bases agree with TRBD1. V shed 4 bases and J 4 bases; nucleotides not matched to a gene: 13. In germline, CDR1 is SGHRS, CDR2 YFSETQ. This CDR3 comprises 16 residues. CDR3 bases: TGCGCCAGCAGCCAGACCGGGACAGACTTGCTCTATGGCTACACCTTC. Amino acids: CASSQTGTDLLYGYTF.

This clone was seen only a few times. The rearrangement uses TRBV7-8 and TRBJ1-2; TRBD1 matches 8 bases. Germline CDR1 is SGHVS and CDR2 is FQNEAQ. Losses at the gene ends were 3 bases for V and 6 bases for J; bases not matched to a gene: 6. This CDR3 is 14 amino acids long. The CDR3 reads CASSFSGTGHGYTF. The DNA of the CDR3 is TGTGCCAGCAGCTTTTCCGGGACAGGTCATGGCTACACCTTC.

The V gene is TRBV30, the J gene TRBJ1-5; maybe TRBD1 (6 bases). The CDR3 is 14 residues long. Trimming shortened V by 2 bases and J by 5 bases, and 13 bases separated the two germline ends. CDR1 and CDR2 (germline): GTSNPN, SVGIG (reference sequence). The DNA of the CDR3 is TGTGCCTGGAGTCTAGCAGGGGACGATCAGCCCCAGCATTTT. This codes for CAWSLAGDDQPQHF.

V gene TRBV10-3 combines with J gene TRBJ1-2; a weak D match, TRBD1 (5 bases). Germline-derived CDR1 and CDR2 are ENHRY and SYGVKD. V was clipped by 9 bases and J by 2 bases, with 13 bases between them. The CDR3 loop spans 13 amino acids. CDR3 amino acids: CAITGALNYGYTF. DNA of the CDR3: TGTGCCATTACCGGGGCCTTAAACTATGGCTACACCTTC.

This sequence joins TRBV2 and TRBJ2-7; unclear D gene. The V and J ends lost 4 bases and 0 bases respectively, with 10 bases between them. This CDR3 contains 14 residues. Germline V CDR1 and CDR2: SNHLY, FYNNEI. The CDR3 DNA sequence: TGTGCCAGCAGTGGGATAGAAAACTCCTACGAGCAGTACTTC. It codes for CASSGIENSYEQYF.

This chain joins TRBV28 and TRBJ1-5; D might be TRBD1 (6 bases). CDR1 and CDR2 (germline): MDHEN, SYDVKM. This CDR3 is 15 amino acids long. V was shortened by 5 bases and J by 6 bases, with 17 bases between the two germline ends. CDR3 DNA: TGTGCCAGCAGTACAGGGTTAGGTTACACTCAGCCCCAGCATTTT. Protein sequence: CASSTGLGYTQPQHF.

The chain links TRBV11-3 to TRBJ2-2; TRBD2 matches 11 bases. In germline, CDR1 is SGHNT, CDR2 YENEEA. The CDR3 runs 19 residues. The V and J ends lost 1 base and 4 bases, in that order; junction bases with no gene match: 11. Here the CDR3 DNA reads TGTGCCAGCAGCTTAGCCCCTAGCATAGCGGGAGGGCGCACCGGGGAGCTGTTTTTT. It encodes CASSLAPSIAGGRTGELFF.

This chain uses TRBV9 with TRBJ2-2; 11 bases agree with TRBD2. Trimming took 0 bases from V and 2 from J; bases not matched to a gene: 6. CDR1 and CDR2 from the germline V gene are SGDLS and YYNGEE. The CDR3 is 18 amino acids. As DNA, the CDR3 is TGTGCCAGCAGCGTAGTGACCGGGACTAGCGGAAACACCGGGGAGCTGTTTTTT. It codes for CASSVVTGTSGNTGELFF.

This chain uses TRBV19 with TRBJ2-1, with TRBD1 identical over 9 bases. This CDR3 has 15 amino acids. The V gene end was trimmed by 5 bases and the J gene end by 4 bases; junction bases not matched to a gene: 6. Germline V lookup: CDR1 LNHDA, CDR2 SQIVND (reference sequence). DNA of the CDR3: TGTGCCAGTAGTCTACAGGGGGCCTCTTACAATGAGCAGTTCTTC. It encodes CASSLQGASYNEQFF. The variable domain in full, with the rest retrieved from reference TRBV19 and TRBJ2-1, is DGGITQSPKYLFRKEGQNVTLSCEQNLNHDAMYWYRQDPGQGLRLIYYSQIVNDFQKGDIAEGYSVSREKKESFPLTVTSAQKNPTAFYLCASSLQGASYNEQFFGPGTRLTVL.

This chain joins TRBV5-1 and TRBJ2-2; 7 bases fit TRBD1. V shed 4 bases, J shed 8 bases, and the junction held 5 bases outside the gene matches. Germline CDR1 and CDR2: SGHRS and YFSETQ. This CDR3 is built from 13 residues. The CDR3 loop is CASSRSGGGELFF. In nucleotides, the CDR3 is TGCGCCAGCAGCAGATCAGGGGGTGGGGAGCTGTTTTTT.

This rearrangement joins TRBV5-1 to TRBJ1-4; 11 bases are a match to TRBD1. The CDR3 spans 17 residues. Unmatched junction bases numbered 13, after V lost 4 bases and J lost 8 bases. CDR1 is SGHRS and CDR2 is YFSETQ in the germline V gene. CDR3 DNA sequence: TGCGCCAGCAGCGAGGGGACAGGGGGAGTCGAATTAGAAAAACTGTTTTTT. This sequence encodes CASSEGTGGVELEKLFF.

This chain connects TRBV6-5 to TRBJ2-7; the match to TRBD1 covers 8 bases. Germline V gene data show CDR1 as MNHEY and CDR2 as SVGAGI. With 6 bases clipped from V and 2 bases from J, the junction kept 9 bases outside the gene matches. The CDR3 is made up of 15 amino acids. CDR3 loop: CASRVLDREPYEQYF. The CDR3, as DNA: TGTGCCAGCAGGGTTTTGGACAGGGAACCCTACGAGCAGTACTTC.

The rearrangement links TRBV9 to TRBJ1-5; TRBD1 aligns across 7 bases. Trimming removed 3 bases from V and 3 bases from J; junction bases left unmatched: 3. Germline CDR1 SGDLS, CDR2 YYNGEE. The CDR3 has 14 residues. The CDR3 protein is CASSGGQDNQPQHF. The CDR3 DNA reads as TGTGCCAGCAGCGGAGGACAGGACAATCAGCCCCAGCATTTT.

This chain connects TRBV9 to TRBJ2-3; D gene ambiguous. V was trimmed by 4 bases and J by 3 bases, leaving 15 bases between them. The CDR3 is 15 residues long. Per the germline V gene, CDR1 is SGDLS and CDR2 is YYNGEE. The CDR3 sequence: CASSPLGGETDTQYF. The CDR3 DNA reads as TGTGCCAGCAGCCCCTTAGGCGGAGAAACAGATACGCAGTATTTT.

In this sample, this clone is large (0.1 to 1%). Other DNA sequences of this sample code for an identical CDR3. The chain couples TRBV9 to TRBJ2-7; the D gene is possibly TRBD1 (6 bases). Per the germline V gene, CDR1 is SGDLS and CDR2 is YYNGEE. Trimming left V 0 bases short and J 2 bases short, with 9 bases between. This CDR3 spans 14 amino acids. CDR3 protein: CASSVGQVPYEQYF. CDR3 bases: TGTGCCAGCAGCGTAGGACAGGTCCCCTACGAGCAGTACTTC.